Presented here are 17 T cell receptor beta chains from one specimen sequenced in a study of shared clonotypes between healthy human individuals. Clones were sequenced by immunoSEQ multiplex PCR, and TCRdb holds only the in-frame ones, with some missing. There are 950,000 to 1,300,000 clones in the sample; about 70% occur only once, and about 1.5% lies in the top ten. The sample taken for sequencing was memory CD4+ T cells sorted from blood. Subset noted: CD45RA-negative fraction. Receptor source: a man younger than 30 in good health.

CDR3 sequence reads: CASSPGYTQYF. For the CDR3, the DNA is TGTGCCAGCAGCCCCGGGTATACGCAGTATTTT. The chain has TRBV7-9 and TRBJ2-3, with no clear D. The germline gives CDR1 SEHNR, CDR2 FQNEAQ (reference sequence). This CDR3 spans 11 amino acids. V lost 5 bases and J lost 7, with 7 bases in between.

V is TRBV7-2 and J is TRBJ2-7, with a tentative D call TRBD2 (5 bases). The CDR3 totals 15 residues. Germline lookup yields CDR1 SGHTA and CDR2 FQGNSA. V lost 3 bases and J 0 bases, leaving 12 bases between the germline ends. CDR3 DNA: TGTGCCAGCAGCTTGTCGGGAATTAACTCCTACGAGCAGTACTTC. Its protein is CASSLSGINSYEQYF.

This sequence joins TRBV5-6 and TRBJ2-5; TRBD1 agrees at 9 bases. The CDR3 has 18 residues. Germline lookup yields CDR1 SGHDT and CDR2 YYEEEE. V shed 1 base, J shed 1 base, and the junction held 11 bases outside the gene matches. DNA for the CDR3: TGTGCCAGCAGCTTGTTCTTTCCTCGGACAGGGGTCCAAGAGACCCAGTACTTC. Its translation is CASSLFFPRTGVQETQYF.

This rearrangement joins TRBV6-1 to TRBJ2-7; D is uncertain. The germline gives CDR1 MNHNS, CDR2 SASEGT. The CDR3 is 12 residues long. The V end was cut by 5 bases, the J end by 7 bases, with 12 bases between. The CDR3 nucleotides are TGTGCCAGCAGTCCCCGTCACGGGGAGCAGTACTTC. This gives the protein CASSPRHGEQYF.

This clone showed up just once. V and J are TRBV10-2 and TRBJ1-4; a weak D match, TRBD1 (5 bases). Germline CDR1 reads WSHSY; CDR2 reads SAAADI. The V and J ends lost 4 bases and 0 bases respectively, with 12 bases between them. The CDR3 has 16 residues. In DNA form, the CDR3 reads TGCGCCAGCAGTGCGCGCCAGGGAGCAACTAATGAAAAACTGTTTTTT. Its translation: CASSARQGATNEKLFF.

This clone was detected only a few times. This chain joins TRBV29-1 and TRBJ1-5; D gene unclear. CDR3 length equals 12 residues. Trimming removed 7 bases from V and 0 bases from J, with 7 bases in between. Germline V gives CDR1 SQVTM, CDR2 ANQGSEA. CDR3 amino acids: CSAGYSNQPQHF. DNA for the CDR3: TGCAGCGCCGGATATAGCAATCAGCCCCAGCATTTT.

The V and J genes are TRBV29-1 and TRBJ1-5, with D unresolved. Germline CDR1 reads SQVTM; CDR2 reads ANQGSEA. The CDR3 runs 11 residues. Trimming cost V 4 bases and J 7 bases, with 8 bases left between them. Here the CDR3 reads CSVGEGQPQHF. CDR3 in DNA: TGCAGCGTTGGTGAGGGCCAGCCCCAGCATTTT.

The chain links TRBV2 to TRBJ2-7, with D tentatively TRBD1 (6 bases). The ends were cut back, 6 bases at V and 2 bases at J, with 11 bases in the middle. Per germline, CDR1 SNHLY and CDR2 FYNNEI. The CDR3 consists of 13 residues. The CDR3 loop is CASSRTDTYEQYF. Here the CDR3 DNA reads TGTGCCAGCAGCCGGACAGATACCTACGAGCAGTACTTC.

The chain is built from TRBV19 and TRBJ1-2, with 7 bases that match TRBD1. Per the germline V gene, CDR1 is LNHDA and CDR2 is SQIVND (reference sequence). This CDR3 comprises 16 residues. The trim removed 6 bases at V and 2 bases at J, leaving 12 bases unmatched. The CDR3 sequence: CASSGRQGVKNYGYTF. For the CDR3, the DNA is TGTGCCAGTAGCGGAAGGCAGGGGGTAAAAAACTATGGCTACACCTTC.

This rearrangement joins TRBV25-1 to TRBJ2-4; D gene ambiguous. Trimming cost V 8 bases and J 0 bases, with 17 bases left between them. This CDR3 comprises 16 residues. Looked up from germline, CDR1 is MGHDK and CDR2 is SYGVNS. The CDR3 DNA follows: TGTGCCAGCCGCCCCTCGACGGGTCTAGCCAAAAACATTCAGTACTTC. This sequence encodes CASRPSTGLAKNIQYF.

V gene TRBV28 combines with J gene TRBJ1-5, with 9 bases identical to TRBD1. Germline V gene data show CDR1 as MDHEN and CDR2 as SYDVKM. The V segment lost 10 bases and the J segment 4 bases; nucleotides outside the gene matches: 11. CDR3 length equals 15 residues. This chain's CDR3 is CATLSTGGGNQPQHF. In nucleotides, the CDR3 is TGTGCCACCCTCTCGACAGGGGGTGGAAATCAGCCCCAGCATTTT.

V and J are TRBV18 and TRBJ2-5, with D maybe TRBD1 (6 bases). The J call is uncertain, as TRBJ2-7 better fits the DNA end. CDR1 is KGHSH, CDR2 LQKENI, per germline. The CDR3 sequence is 13 residues long. The CDR3, as DNA: TGTGCCAGCTCACACAGGGACCTCTACGAGCAGTACTTC. Encoded protein: CASSHRDLYEQYF.

In its sample, this clone was seen once. The genes are TRBV4-2 and TRBJ2-3; D perhaps matches TRBD2 (5 bases). CDR1 and CDR2 (germline): LGHNA, YNFKEQ. Trimming shortened V by 4 bases and J by 4 bases, and 12 bases separated the two germline ends. This CDR3 is 14 amino acids long. CDR3 region: CASSPRSGSDTQYF. The DNA for the CDR3 is TGTGCCAGCAGCCCACGTTCGGGGTCAGATACGCAGTATTTT.

The chain links TRBV5-1 to TRBJ2-7; TRBD1 might be the D (5 bases). Trimming took 1 base from V and 4 from J, leaving 15 bases between them. Germline V gives CDR1 SGHRS, CDR2 YFSETQ. The CDR3 runs to 15 residues. The CDR3 protein is CASSLTGGPEYEQYF. The CDR3 DNA reads as TGCGCCAGCAGCTTGACAGGTGGACCAGAGTACGAGCAGTACTTC.

J is TRBJ1-3 and V is TRBV2; D remains unclear. CDR3 length equals 13 residues. The V and J ends lost 6 bases and 3 bases respectively, with 9 bases between them. The V gene's germline CDR1 is SNHLY and CDR2 FYNNEI. The CDR3 reads CASRLNHGNTIYF. For the CDR3, the DNA is TGTGCCAGCAGGTTGAACCATGGAAACACCATATATTTT. Complete variable domain (other parts from reference TRBV2 and TRBJ1-3): EPEVTQTPSHQVTQMGQEVILRCVPISNHLYFYWYRQILGQKVEFLVSFYNNEISEKSEIFDDQFSVERPDGSNFTLKIRSTKLEDSAMYFCASRLNHGNTIYFGEGSWLTVV.

This chain joins TRBV6-1 and TRBJ2-1, with 8 bases matching TRBD2. Germline CDR1 MNHNS, CDR2 SASEGT. Trimming took 8 bases from V and 4 from J; bases not matched to a gene: 7. The CDR3 consists of 14 residues. As DNA, the CDR3 is TGTGCCAGCCTCTCGGGGGGGATGTACAATGAGCAGTTCTTC. Translating gives CASLSGGMYNEQFF.

This chain uses TRBV28 with TRBJ1-3; D may be TRBD1 (5 bases). The CDR3 sequence is 14 residues long. The V and J ends lost 6 bases and 4 bases respectively, with 13 bases between them. The germline V gene has CDR1 MDHEN and CDR2 SYDVKM. The CDR3 region has the DNA TGTGCCAGCAGGATCGGACACATCGGAAACACCATATATTTT. Protein: CASRIGHIGNTIYF.